The clone carrying this T cell receptor (beta chain) appeared many times. The antigen remains unidentified. The sample comes from a study of CD8 T cells in ankylosing spondylitis. Study results and limitations: In ankylosing spondylitis patients, matched synovial fluid reportedly showed significant enrichment of disease-linked clones.

Each CDR3 protein is one row after TCRdb ran MiXCR on the 5' RACE reads. Of roughly 130,000 distinct CDR3 sequences listed, around 7% are singletons. The CDR3 sequence is 14 residues long. The V and J ends lost 7 bases and 0 bases respectively, with 13 bases between them. The sequencing sample was made of blood, either unsorted or a sorted T cell fraction (not recorded which). The gene calls are TRBV12-3 or TRBV12-4 and TRBJ2-7; a possible D gene is TRBD1 (6 bases). The sequence was collected from a male donor with ankylosing spondylitis or in good health (not recorded which). This CDR3 is CASTSDSFSYEQYF. The CDR3 DNA reads as TGTGCCAGCACGTCGGACAGTTTCTCCTACGAGCAGTACTTC.